The T cell receptor beta chain described here comes from a study of blood T cell repertoires in COVID-19. On the study more broadly: Acute and convalescent COVID-19 specimens originated in the United States, Italy and Spain. Sources were T cells, B-cell-depleted T cells, or PBMCs; the material itself was cDNA or gDNA.

The length of the CDR3 is 13 residues. In germline, CDR1 is SQVTM, CDR2 ANQGSEA. The V end was cut by 1 base, the J end by 4 bases, with 7 bases between. Original handling: Quantification of nucleated cells was approximated via reference gene primer amplification. Profiled with immunoSEQ multiplex PCR; TCRdb holds only in-frame clones, not every one. The V and J calls and clone size are taken from that table; D and trimming were inferred from the DNA. This table has 18,000 or so clones, approximately 80% appearing once. This clone qualifies as medium-sized (0.01 to 0.1%). Seattle enrolled patients during active infection and tracked them longitudinally.

The source is a man aged 65 to 85 with COVID-19, enrolled during active disease. The chain carries TRBV29-1 and TRBJ2-2; D uncertain. The sample comprised peripheral blood. The chain's CDR3 is CSVEAAVTGELFF. In DNA form, the CDR3 reads TGCAGCGTTGAAGCGGCGGTCACCGGGGAGCTGTTTTTT.